Below, one T cell receptor beta chain is given with its context. Some clones are missing from TCRdb's copy, which holds only in-frame ones; the method was immunoSEQ multiplex PCR. The table has about 39,000 clones, 80% to 95% seen once. These data belong to a study of blood T cell repertoires in COVID-19. The sequencing input was peripheral blood. This sequence was found in a man aged 45-60 years with active COVID-19.

The CDR3 here is CASRTQGIDGYTF. CDR3 bases: TGTGCCAGCAGAACACAGGGGATTGATGGCTACACCTTC. The gene calls are TRBV6-5 and TRBJ1-2, with 7 bases matching TRBD1. V dropped 6 bases and J dropped 6; count of bases not matched to a gene: 7. This CDR3 contains 13 residues. CDR1 MNHEY and CDR2 SVGAGI come from the germline V gene.